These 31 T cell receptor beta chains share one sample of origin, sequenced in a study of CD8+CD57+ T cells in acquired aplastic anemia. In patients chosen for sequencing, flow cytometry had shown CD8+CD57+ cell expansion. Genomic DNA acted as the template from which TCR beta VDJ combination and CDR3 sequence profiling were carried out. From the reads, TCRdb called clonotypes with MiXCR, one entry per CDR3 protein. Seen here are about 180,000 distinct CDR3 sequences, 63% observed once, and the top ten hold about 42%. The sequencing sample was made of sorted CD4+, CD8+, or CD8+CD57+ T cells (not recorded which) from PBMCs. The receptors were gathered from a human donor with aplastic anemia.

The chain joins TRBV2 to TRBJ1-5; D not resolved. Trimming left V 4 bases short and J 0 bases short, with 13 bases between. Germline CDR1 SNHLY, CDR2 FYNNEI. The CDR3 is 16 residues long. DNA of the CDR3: TGTGCCAGCAGTGTAAGTATCGGAGATAGCAATCAGCCCCAGCATTTT. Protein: CASSVSIGDSNQPQHF.

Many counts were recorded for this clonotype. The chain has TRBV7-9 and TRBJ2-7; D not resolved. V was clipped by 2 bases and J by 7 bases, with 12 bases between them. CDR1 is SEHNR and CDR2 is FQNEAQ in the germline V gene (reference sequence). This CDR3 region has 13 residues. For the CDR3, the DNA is TGTGCCAGCAGCTTAACCCCTTCTAAGGAGCAGTACTTC. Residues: CASSLTPSKEQYF.

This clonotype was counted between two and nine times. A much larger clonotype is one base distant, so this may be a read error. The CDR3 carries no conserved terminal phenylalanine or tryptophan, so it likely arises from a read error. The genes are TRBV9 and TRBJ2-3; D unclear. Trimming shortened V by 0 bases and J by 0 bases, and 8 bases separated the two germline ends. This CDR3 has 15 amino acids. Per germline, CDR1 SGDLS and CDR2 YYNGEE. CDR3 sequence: CASSVGNISTDTQYL. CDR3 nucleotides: TGTGCCAGCAGCGTAGGCAACATTAGCACAGATACGCAGTATCTT.

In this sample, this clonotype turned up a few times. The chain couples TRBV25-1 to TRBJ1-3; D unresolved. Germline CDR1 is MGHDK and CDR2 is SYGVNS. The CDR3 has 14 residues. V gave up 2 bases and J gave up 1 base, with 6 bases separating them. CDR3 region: CASSEEWSGNTIYF. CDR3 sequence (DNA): TGTGCCAGCAGTGAAGAATGGTCTGGAAACACCATATATTTT.

In nucleotides, the CDR3 is TGCAGTGCTAGTCGACTAGCGGGGGGCGAGCAGTACTTC. This translates into CSASRLAGGEQYF. The rearrangement joins TRBV20-1 to TRBJ2-7; 13 positions agree with TRBD2. The CDR3 has 13 amino acids. Germline assignment: CDR1 DFQATT and CDR2 SNEGSKA (reference sequence). V gave up 3 bases and J gave up 6 bases; unmatched junction bases: 2.

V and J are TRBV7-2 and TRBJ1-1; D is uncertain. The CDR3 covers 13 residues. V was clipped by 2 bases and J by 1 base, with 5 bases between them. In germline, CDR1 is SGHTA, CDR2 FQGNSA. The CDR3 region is CASSLYRNTEAFF. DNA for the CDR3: TGTGCCAGCAGCTTATACAGGAACACTGAAGCTTTCTTT. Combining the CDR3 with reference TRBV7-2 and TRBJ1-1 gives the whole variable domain GAGVSQSPSNKVTEKGKDVELRCDPISGHTALYWYRQSLGQGLEFLIYFQGNSAPDKSGLPSDRFSAERTGGSVSTLTIQRTQQEDSAVYLCASSLYRNTEAFFGQGTRLTVV.

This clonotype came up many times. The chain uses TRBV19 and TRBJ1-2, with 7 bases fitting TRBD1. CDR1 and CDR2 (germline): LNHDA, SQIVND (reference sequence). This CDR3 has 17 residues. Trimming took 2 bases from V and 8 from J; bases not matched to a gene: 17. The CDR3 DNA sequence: TGTGCCAGTAGTATAAGCGGAGGGGGCGCAGGTTTGCTAGGCTACACCTTC. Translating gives CASSISGGGAGLLGYTF. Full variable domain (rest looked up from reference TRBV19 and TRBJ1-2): DGGITQSPKYLFRKEGQNVTLSCEQNLNHDAMYWYRQDPGQGLRLIYYSQIVNDFQKGDIAEGYSVSREKKESFPLTVTSAQKNPTAFYLCASSISGGGAGLLGYTFGSGTRLTVV.

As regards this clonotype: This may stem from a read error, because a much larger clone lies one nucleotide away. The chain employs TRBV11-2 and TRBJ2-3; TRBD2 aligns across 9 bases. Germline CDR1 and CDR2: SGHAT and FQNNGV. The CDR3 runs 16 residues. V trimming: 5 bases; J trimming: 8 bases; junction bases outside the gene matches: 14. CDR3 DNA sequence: TGTGCCAGCAGCCAAGATCCCGCGGGGGGGGCAGCTACGCAGTATTTT. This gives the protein CASSQDPAGGAATQYF.

The CDR3 nucleotides read TGCAGCGTTTTACGGCAGCCCCAGCATTTT. The encoded protein is CSVLRQPQHF. The J gene is TRBJ1-5, the V gene TRBV29-1; the D is unclear. The germline V and J ends were trimmed by 5 bases and 7 bases, with 6 bases remaining between them. CDR3 length: 10 residues. CDR1 and CDR2 from the germline V gene are SQVTM and ANQGSEA.

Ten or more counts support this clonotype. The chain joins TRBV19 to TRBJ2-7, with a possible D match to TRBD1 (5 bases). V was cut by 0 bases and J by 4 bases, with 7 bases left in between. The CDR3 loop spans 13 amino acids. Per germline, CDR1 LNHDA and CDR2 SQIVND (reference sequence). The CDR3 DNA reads TGTGCCAGTAGTATAGACAGGACATACGAGCAGTACTTC. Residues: CASSIDRTYEQYF.

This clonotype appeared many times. The chain's CDR3 is CASSPSDEQFF. The DNA of the CDR3 is TGCGCCAGCAGCCCCTCGGATGAGCAGTTCTTC. The gene calls are TRBV5-1 and TRBJ2-1; D ambiguous. CDR1 and CDR2 (germline): SGHRS, YFSETQ. Trimming stripped 4 bases from V and 8 bases from J, with 7 bases between. The CDR3 runs to 11 residues. Drawing the rest from reference TRBV5-1 and TRBJ2-1, the complete variable domain is KAGVTQTPRYLIKTRGQQVTLSCSPISGHRSVSWYQQTPGQGLQFLFEYFSETQRNKGNFPGRFSGRQFSNSRSEMNVSTLELGDSALYLCASSPSDEQFFGPGTRLTVL.

This CDR3 reads CASSVSGITDTQYF. The DNA for the CDR3 is TGTGCCAGCAGCGTTAGCGGGATCACAGATACGCAGTATTTT. This chain links TRBV2 with TRBJ2-3, with TRBD2 identical over 8 bases. The CDR3 sequence is 14 residues long. Trimming removed 6 bases from V and 2 bases from J; junction bases left unmatched: 4. Germline V gene sequence: CDR1 SNHLY, CDR2 FYNNEI.

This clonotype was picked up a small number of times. CDR3 region: CASSLTSGSYEQYF. The CDR3, as DNA: TGCGCCAGCAGCTTGACTAGCGGTTCCTACGAGCAGTACTTC. The V and J genes are TRBV5-1 and TRBJ2-7, with 8 bases matching TRBD2. The germline gives CDR1 SGHRS, CDR2 YFSETQ. This CDR3 has 14 amino acids. Losses at the gene ends were 1 base for V and 1 base for J; bases not matched to a gene: 1.

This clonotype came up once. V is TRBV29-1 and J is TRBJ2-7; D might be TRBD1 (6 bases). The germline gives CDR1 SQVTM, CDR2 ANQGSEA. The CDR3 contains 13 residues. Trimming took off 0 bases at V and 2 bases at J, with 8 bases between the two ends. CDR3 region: CSVEDRTAYEQYF. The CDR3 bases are TGCAGCGTTGAAGATCGGACAGCCTACGAGCAGTACTTC.

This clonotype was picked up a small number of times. Here the CDR3 reads CASSLVPGGENSPLHF. The CDR3 DNA is TGTGCCAGCAGCTTAGTACCGGGAGGAGAGAATTCACCCCTCCACTTT. This chain uses TRBV7-2 with TRBJ1-6, with D uncertain. The CDR3 has 16 residues. Germline loops: CDR1 SGHTA, CDR2 FQGNSA. V shed 1 base and J shed 7 bases, with 14 bases lying between them.

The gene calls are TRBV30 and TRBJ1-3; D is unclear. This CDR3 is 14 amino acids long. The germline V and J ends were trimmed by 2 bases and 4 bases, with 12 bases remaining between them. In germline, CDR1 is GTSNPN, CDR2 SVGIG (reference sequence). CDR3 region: CAWSMAGIGNTIYF. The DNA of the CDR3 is TGTGCCTGGAGTATGGCGGGGATAGGAAACACCATATATTTT.

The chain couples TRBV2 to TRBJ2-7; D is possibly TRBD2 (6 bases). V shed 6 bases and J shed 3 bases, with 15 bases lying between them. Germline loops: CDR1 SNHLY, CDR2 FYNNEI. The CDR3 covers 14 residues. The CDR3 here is CASSLRGGDYEQYF. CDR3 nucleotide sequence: TGTGCCAGCAGCCTCCGGGGCGGGGACTACGAGCAGTACTTC.

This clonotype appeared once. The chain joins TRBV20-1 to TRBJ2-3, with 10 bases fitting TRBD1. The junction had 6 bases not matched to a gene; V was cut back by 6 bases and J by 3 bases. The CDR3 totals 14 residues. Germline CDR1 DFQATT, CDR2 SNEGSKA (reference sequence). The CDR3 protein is CSAETGGATDTQYF. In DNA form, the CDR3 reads TGCAGTGCCGAGACAGGGGGCGCAACAGATACGCAGTATTTT.

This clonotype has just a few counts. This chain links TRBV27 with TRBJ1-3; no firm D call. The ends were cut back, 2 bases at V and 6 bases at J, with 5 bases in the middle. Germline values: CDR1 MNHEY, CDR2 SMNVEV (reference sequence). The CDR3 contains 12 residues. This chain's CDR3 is CASSLTENTIYF. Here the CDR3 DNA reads TGTGCCAGCAGTTTAACCGAAAACACCATATATTTT.

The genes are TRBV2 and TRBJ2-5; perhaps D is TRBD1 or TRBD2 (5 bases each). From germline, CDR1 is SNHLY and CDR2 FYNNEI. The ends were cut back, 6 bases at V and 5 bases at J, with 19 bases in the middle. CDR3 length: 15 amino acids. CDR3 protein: CASSLGGGTRETQYF. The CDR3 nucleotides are TGTGCCAGCAGCTTAGGTGGGGGTACACGGGAGACCCAGTACTTC.

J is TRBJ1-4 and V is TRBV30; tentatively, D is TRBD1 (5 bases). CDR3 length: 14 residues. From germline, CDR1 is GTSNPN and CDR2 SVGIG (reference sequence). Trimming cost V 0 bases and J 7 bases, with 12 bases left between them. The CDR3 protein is CAWSVGQGREKLFF. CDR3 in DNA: TGTGCCTGGAGTGTTGGTCAGGGACGTGAAAAACTGTTTTTT.

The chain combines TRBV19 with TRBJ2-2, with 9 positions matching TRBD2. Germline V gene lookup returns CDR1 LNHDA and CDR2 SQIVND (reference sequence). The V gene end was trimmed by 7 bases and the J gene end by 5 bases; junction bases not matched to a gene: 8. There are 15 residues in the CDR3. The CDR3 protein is CASNPLAGVTGELFF. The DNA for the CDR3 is TGTGCCAGTAACCCGTTAGCGGGAGTGACCGGGGAGCTGTTTTTT.

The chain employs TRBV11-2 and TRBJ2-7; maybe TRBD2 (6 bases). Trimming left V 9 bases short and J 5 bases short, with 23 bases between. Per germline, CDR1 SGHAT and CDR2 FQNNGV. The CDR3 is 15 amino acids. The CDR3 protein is CASSIARGRGNEQYF. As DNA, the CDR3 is TGTGCCAGTAGTATCGCCCGGGGCCGCGGGAACGAGCAGTACTTC.

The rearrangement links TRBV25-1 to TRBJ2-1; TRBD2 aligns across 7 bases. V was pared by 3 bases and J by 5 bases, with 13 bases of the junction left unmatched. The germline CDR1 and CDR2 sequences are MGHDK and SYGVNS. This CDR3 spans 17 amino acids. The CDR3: CASSELGTGTTHNEQFF. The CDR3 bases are TGTGCCAGCAGTGAGCTCGGGACCGGGACTACGCACAATGAGCAGTTCTTC.

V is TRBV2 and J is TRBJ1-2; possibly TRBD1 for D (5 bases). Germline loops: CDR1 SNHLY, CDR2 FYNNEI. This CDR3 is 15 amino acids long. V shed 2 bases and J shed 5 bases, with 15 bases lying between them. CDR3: CASSEQQGERYGYTF. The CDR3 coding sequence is TGTGCCAGCAGTGAACAGCAGGGTGAGAGGTATGGCTACACCTTC.

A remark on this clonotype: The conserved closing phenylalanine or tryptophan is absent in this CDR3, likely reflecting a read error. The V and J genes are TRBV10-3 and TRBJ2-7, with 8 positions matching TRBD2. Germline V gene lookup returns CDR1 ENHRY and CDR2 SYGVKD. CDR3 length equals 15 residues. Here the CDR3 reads CVISELQRGIYEQYL. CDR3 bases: TGTGTCATCAGTGAGTTGCAGCGGGGGATATACGAGCAGTACCTC.

In DNA form, the CDR3 reads TGTGCCAGCAGCTGGAGGGGACAGCCCCAAGAGACCCAGTACTTC. Translated: CASSWRGQPQETQYF. The genes are TRBV7-8 and TRBJ2-5, with a weak D call TRBD1 (7 bases). The germline V gene has CDR1 SGHVS and CDR2 FQNEAQ. The CDR3 length is 15 residues. V lost 4 bases, J lost 1 base, and 13 bases lay in between.

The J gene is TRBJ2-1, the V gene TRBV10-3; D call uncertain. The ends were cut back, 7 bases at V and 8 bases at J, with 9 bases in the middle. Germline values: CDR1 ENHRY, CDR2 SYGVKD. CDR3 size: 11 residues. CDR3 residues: CAITGGDEQFF. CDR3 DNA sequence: TGTGCCATCACGGGCGGAGATGAGCAGTTCTTC.

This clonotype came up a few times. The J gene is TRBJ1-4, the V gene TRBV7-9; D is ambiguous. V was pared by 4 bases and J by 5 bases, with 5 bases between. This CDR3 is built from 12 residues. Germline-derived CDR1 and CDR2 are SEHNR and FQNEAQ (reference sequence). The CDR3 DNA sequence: TGTGCCAGCAGCTACCTAAATGAAAAACTGTTTTTT. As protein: CASSYLNEKLFF.

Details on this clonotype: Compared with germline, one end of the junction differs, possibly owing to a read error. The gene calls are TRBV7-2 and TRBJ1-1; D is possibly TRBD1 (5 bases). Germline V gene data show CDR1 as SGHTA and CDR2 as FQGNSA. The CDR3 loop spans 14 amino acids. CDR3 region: CACSTDIMNTEAFF. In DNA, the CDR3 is TGTGCCTGCAGTACGGACATAATGAACACTGAAGCTTTCTTT.

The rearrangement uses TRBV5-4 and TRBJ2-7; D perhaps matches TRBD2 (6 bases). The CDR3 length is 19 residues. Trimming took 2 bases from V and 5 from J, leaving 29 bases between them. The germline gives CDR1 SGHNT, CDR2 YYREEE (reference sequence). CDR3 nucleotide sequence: TGTGCCAGCAGCTTAATCGGGGGAAGCTCCCCGGCGATTAGAGACGAGCAGTACTTC. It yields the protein CASSLIGGSSPAIRDEQYF.